A selection of T cell receptor beta chains follows, all from one sample in a study of shared clonotypes between healthy human individuals. Method: immunoSEQ multiplex PCR; TCRdb's copy keeps in-frame clones and lacks some. The sample has roughly 2.4 million clones, under 97% seen once. The sample consisted of naive CD4+ T cells sorted from blood. The receptor set was obtained from a man between 18 and 35 years old in good health. Each CDR3 is given with its conserved first and last residue. The D gene is left open where the match is weak. Clone size is given for some rows only: seen once, a few or many times, or a class if the clone is expanded.

TRBD2	NA	TRBV6-5	TRBJ2-7	CASGREGTYEQYF	TGTGCCAGCGGGAGGGAAGGGACCTACGAGCAGTACTTC
NA	NA	TRBV30	TRBJ1-2	CAWILPRRVGDGYTF	TGTGCCTGGATCTTACCCCGCAGGGTAGGAGATGGCTACACCTTC
NA	NA	TRBV10-2	TRBJ2-3	CASTLRGPTDTQYF	TGCGCCAGCACCCTGCGGGGCCCCACAGATACGCAGTATTTT
NA	once	TRBV27	TRBJ1-1	CASSLSWWRNTEAFF	TGTGCCAGCAGTTTATCTTGGTGGCGGAACACTGAAGCTTTCTTT
TRBD1	NA	TRBV5-4	TRBJ2-5	CASSYIGKTGSIQETQYF	TGTGCCAGCAGCTACATCGGAAAGACAGGGAGTATACAAGAGACCCAGTACTTC
NA	once	TRBV30	TRBJ1-1	CAWSVLGPWSGPNTEAFF	TGTGCCTGGAGTGTACTGGGGCCGTGGTCAGGGCCGAACACTGAAGCTTTCTTT
NA	NA	TRBV2	TRBJ2-7	CASRPTVENEQYF	TGTGCCAGCAGGCCGACAGTCGAAAACGAGCAGTACTTC
TRBD1	NA	TRBV6-5	TRBJ1-2	CASSYDRGRGYTF	TGTGCCAGCAGTTACGACAGGGGTAGAGGTTACACCTTC
NA	NA	TRBV5-6	TRBJ2-2	CASSLDRANTGELFF	TGTGCCAGCAGCTTGGATAGGGCGAACACCGGGGAGCTGTTTTTT
NA	NA	TRBV5-8	TRBJ2-7	CASSFRDGSYEQYF	TGTGCCAGCAGCTTCCGGGACGGGAGCTACGAGCAGTACTTC
TRBD1	NA	TRBV15	TRBJ2-5	CATSRDWDRDPQETQYF	TGTGCCACCAGCAGAGATTGGGACAGGGATCCTCAAGAGACCCAGTACTTC
TRBD1	NA	TRBV6-5	TRBJ2-1	CASSRQGARDEQFF	TGTGCCAGCAGTCGACAGGGTGCCCGGGATGAGCAGTTCTTC
TRBD1	once	TRBV27	TRBJ2-3	CASRLVGTGKVLDTQYF	TGTGCCAGCAGATTGGTTGGGACAGGAAAAGTATTGGATACGCAGTATTTT
NA	NA	TRBV6-5	TRBJ1-5	CASSYELGSQPQHF	TGTGCCAGCAGTTACGAATTGGGGTCTCAGCCCCAGCATTTT
TRBD1	NA	TRBV30	TRBJ1-6	CAWTFIHRGDSPLHF	TGTGCCTGGACCTTCATCCACAGGGGGGATTCACCCCTCCACTTT
NA	NA	TRBV7-9	TRBJ1-3	CASSIWGANPSGNTIYF	TGTGCCAGCAGCATCTGGGGGGCGAATCCCTCTGGAAACACCATATATTTT
NA	NA	TRBV6-4	TRBJ2-7	CASTAGYEQYF	TGTGCCAGCACGGCGGGTTACGAGCAGTACTTC
TRBD1	NA	TRBV6-1	TRBJ2-2	CASSQGAGGELFF	TGTGCCAGCAGCCAGGGGGCTGGGGGGGAGCTGTTTTTT
NA	NA	TRBV9	TRBJ1-1	CASSLQGNTEAFF	TGTGCCAGCAGCTTACAGGGGAACACTGAAGCTTTCTTT
TRBD1	NA	TRBV6-1	TRBJ1-2	CASTQRDRERFGYTF	TGTGCCAGCACCCAAAGGGACAGGGAGCGCTTTGGCTACACCTTC
NA	NA	TRBV6-1	TRBJ1-1	CASRPGGTRAFF	TGTGCCAGCAGACCTGGGGGGACGAGGGCTTTCTTT
NA	NA	TRBV30	TRBJ1-6	CAWSRRGQGLDGGKANSPLHF	TGTGCCTGGAGCCGTCGGGGGCAGGGGCTAGATGGGGGTAAGGCTAATTCACCCCTCCACTTT
NA	NA	TRBV10-3	TRBJ2-5	CAISESGAEETQYF	TGTGCCATCAGTGAGTCGGGGGCGGAAGAGACCCAGTACTTC
NA	once	TRBV15	TRBJ1-1	CATSALGLNTEAFF	TGTGCCACCAGCGCCTTGGGACTGAACACTGAAGCTTTCTTT
TRBD2	NA	TRBV11-3	TRBJ2-7	CASSTLAGGLGEQYF	TGTGCCAGCAGCACATTAGCGGGAGGATTGGGCGAGCAGTACTTC
TRBD1	NA	TRBV11-1	TRBJ2-1	CASSYGQGAYNEQFF	TGTGCCAGCAGCTACGGACAGGGGGCTTACAATGAGCAGTTCTTC
NA	once	TRBV11-3	TRBJ2-1	CASSFGGVPREQFF	TGTGCCAGCAGCTTCGGGGGAGTCCCCCGTGAGCAGTTCTTC
NA	NA	TRBV29-1	TRBJ2-5	CSVVGTIVRETQYF	TGCAGCGTTGTGGGCACAATTGTCCGGGAGACCCAGTACTTC
TRBD1	NA	TRBV29-1	TRBJ1-1	CSVAGQVNTEAFF	TGCAGCGTTGCGGGACAGGTGAACACTGAAGCTTTCTTT
TRBD1	NA	TRBV7-2	TRBJ1-2	CASSSSQGAQEGYTF	TGTGCCAGCAGCTCAAGCCAGGGGGCGCAGGAAGGCTACACCTTC